This TCR beta chain was identified during a study of PD-1 blockade in classical Hodgkin lymphoma. The study's findings and limits: Any patient who commenced nivolumab under 1 year after ASCT was excluded. CD4+ TCR diversity, unlike CD8+, rose significantly by C4D1.

Every patient experienced relapse after autologous stem cell transplantation, and brentuximab vedotin exposure varied. Complete response, partial response or progressive disease made up the best responses. Germline V gene data show CDR1 as SEHNR and CDR2 as FQNEAQ (reference sequence). V lost 5 bases, J lost 7 bases, and 7 bases stayed unmatched. The CDR3 has 14 residues. TCRdb's copy holds only in-frame clones and misses some; the assay was immunoSEQ multiplex PCR. The table records approximately 4,400 clones, around two thirds of them present only once. On this clone itself: The antigen is not known.

The input for sequencing was peripheral blood mononuclear cells (PBMCs), taken at baseline. The chain is built from TRBV7-9 and TRBJ1-5; 8 bases line up with TRBD1. The clonotype comes from a human donor with classical Hodgkin lymphoma. CDR3 region: CASSGPGGRQPQHF. CDR3 nucleotides: TGTGCCAGCAGCGGGCCAGGGGGCCGACAGCCCCAGCATTTT.